This T cell receptor beta chain was identified in a study of shared clonotypes between healthy human individuals. Terminally differentiated effector memory CD45RA+ cells were excluded by CCR7 positive selection of CD45RO-negative cells. In this sample, this clone turned up once. The CDR3 length is 16 residues. V was clipped by 4 bases and J by 1 base; unmatched bases: 8. CDR1 LNHDA and CDR2 SQIVND come from the germline V gene (reference sequence). The material for each subset, its genomic DNA, was split evenly across several immunoSEQ plates. Original methodology: Junction-only sequences without quality scores came from ImmunoSEQ, so filtering differed. Measured with immunoSEQ multiplex PCR; TCRdb has only the in-frame clones, and not every one. V, J and clone size are those of that table, while D and trimming were read from the DNA. The table lists about 2.1 million clones, roughly 93% of them singletons.

The TCR sequence derives from a man aged 18 to 29 in good health. Some clones in this sample may be carry-over from other donors' samples. The chain has TRBV19 and TRBJ1-2; TRBD1 aligns across 8 bases. Sequences were obtained from naive CD8+ T cells from PBMCs. CDR3 region: CASSTPRTGINYGYTF. CDR3 in DNA: TGTGCCAGTAGTACGCCGCGGACAGGGATTAACTATGGCTACACCTTC.